This section outlines one TCR beta chain sequence together with its context. Its specificity is unknown. The PCR was carried out with 60 Vbeta primers and 13 Jbeta primers. Profiling relied on immunoSEQ multiplex PCR, and the TCRdb table lists in-frame clones only, not all of them. The data contain fewer than 250,000 clones, 70% to 80% of them seen just once; the ten biggest clones take up roughly 2%. The sample belongs to a study of cytomegalovirus exposure and HLA in healthy donors. The V and J ends lost 4 bases and 5 bases respectively, with 8 bases between them. Germline V gene sequence: CDR1 SGHTA, CDR2 FQGNSA. This CDR3 comprises 12 residues. Study-wide points: In a later analysis, at a false discovery rate of 0.05, roughly 17,000 TCR beta sequences matched HLA alleles.

The specimen was PBMCs. V is TRBV7-2 and J is TRBJ1-2, with unresolved D. The source of this sequence is a woman aged 25 to 45 in good health and CMV-seropositive. CDR3 nucleotide sequence: TGTGCCAGCAGCTACGTGGCATATGGCTACACCTTC. Its translation is CASSYVAYGYTF.